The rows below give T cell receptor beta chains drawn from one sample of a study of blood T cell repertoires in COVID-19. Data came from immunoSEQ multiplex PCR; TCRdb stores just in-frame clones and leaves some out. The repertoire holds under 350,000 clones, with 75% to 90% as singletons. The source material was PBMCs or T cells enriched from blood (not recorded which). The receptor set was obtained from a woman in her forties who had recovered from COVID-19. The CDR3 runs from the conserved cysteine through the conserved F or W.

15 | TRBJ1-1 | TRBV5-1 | CASSPRQGAGTEAFF
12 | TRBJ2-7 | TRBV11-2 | CASSVPFRERHF
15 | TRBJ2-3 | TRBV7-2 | CASSLIGMEADTQYF
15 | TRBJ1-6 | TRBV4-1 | CASSHIGQGYSPLHF
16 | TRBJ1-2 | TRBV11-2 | CASSHPGRQANYGYTF
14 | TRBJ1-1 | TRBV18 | CASSPPGLDTEAFF
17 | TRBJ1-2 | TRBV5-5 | CASSLVASTGGGYGYTF
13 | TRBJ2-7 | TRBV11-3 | CASSPGRGYEQYF
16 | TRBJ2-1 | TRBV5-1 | CASSRTSGGLMYEQFF
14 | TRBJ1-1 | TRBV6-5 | CASRWTGLNTEAFF
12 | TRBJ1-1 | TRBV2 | CASMAGRYEAFF
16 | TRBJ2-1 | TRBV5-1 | CASSLVPPRSYNEQFF
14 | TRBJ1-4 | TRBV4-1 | CASSQVGVGEKLFF
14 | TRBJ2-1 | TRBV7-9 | CASSHWTDYNEQFF
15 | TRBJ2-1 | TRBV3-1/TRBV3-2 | CASSHGTSGFYEQFF
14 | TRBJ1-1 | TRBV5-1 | CASSLERGNTEAFF
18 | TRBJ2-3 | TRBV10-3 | CAISDPGLAGGRTDTQYF
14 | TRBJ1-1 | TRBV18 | CASSDTLQSTEAFF
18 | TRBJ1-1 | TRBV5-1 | CASSPRIGWANENTEAFF
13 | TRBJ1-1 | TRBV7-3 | CASSFGTPREAFF
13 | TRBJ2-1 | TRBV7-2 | CASSPAAYNEQFF
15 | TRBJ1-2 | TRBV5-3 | CARSGQVVTQPGYTF
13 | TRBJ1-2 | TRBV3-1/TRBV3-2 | CASSQKGDYGYTF
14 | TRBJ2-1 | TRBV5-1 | CASSSTGDYNEQFF
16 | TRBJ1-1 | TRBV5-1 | CASSLATGARGAEAFF
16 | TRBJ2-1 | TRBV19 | CASSRGSPIPRDEQFF
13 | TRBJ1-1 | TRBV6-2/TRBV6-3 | CASSYAGYTEAFF
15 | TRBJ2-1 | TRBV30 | CAWSRAGVGPNEQFF
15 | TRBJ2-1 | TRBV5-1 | CASSVNSGSIYEQFF
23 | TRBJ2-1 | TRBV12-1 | CASSFWPRGYAGGSFGTYNEQFF
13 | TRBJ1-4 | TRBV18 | CASSPNDREELFF